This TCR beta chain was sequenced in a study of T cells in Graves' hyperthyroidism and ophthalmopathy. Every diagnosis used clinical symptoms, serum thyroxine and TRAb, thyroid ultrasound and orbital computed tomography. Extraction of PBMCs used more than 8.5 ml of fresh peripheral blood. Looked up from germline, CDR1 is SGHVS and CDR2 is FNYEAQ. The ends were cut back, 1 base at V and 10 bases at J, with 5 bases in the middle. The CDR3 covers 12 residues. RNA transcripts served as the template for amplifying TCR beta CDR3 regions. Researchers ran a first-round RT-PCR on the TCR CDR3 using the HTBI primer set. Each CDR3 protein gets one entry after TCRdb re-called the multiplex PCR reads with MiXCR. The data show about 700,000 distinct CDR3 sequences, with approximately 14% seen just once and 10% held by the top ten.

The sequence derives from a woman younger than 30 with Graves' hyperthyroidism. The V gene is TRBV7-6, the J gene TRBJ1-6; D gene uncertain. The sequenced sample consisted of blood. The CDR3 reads CASSLESSPLHF. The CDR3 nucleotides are TGTGCCAGCAGCTTAGAATCCTCACCCCTCCACTTT.